A selection of T cell receptor beta chains follows, all from one sample in a study of blood T cell repertoires in COVID-19. Sequencing was performed with immunoSEQ multiplex PCR; in TCRdb, only in-frame clones are kept and a portion is missing. The table records tens of thousands of clones, around 87% of them present only once. The specimen was peripheral blood. The receptors come from a man aged 40-50 years with COVID-19, enrolled during active disease. CDR3s include the opening cysteine and the closing phenylalanine or tryptophan. The D gene is left open where the match is weak. Clone size is shown for a subset of rows, as once, few, many or a class of expanded clone.

-	-	TRBV19	TRBJ2-3	TGTGCCAGTAGTATATCTGATACGCAGTATTTT	CASSISDTQYF
-	-	TRBV4-1	TRBJ1-2	TGCGCCAGCAGCCAAGTTGTAACAGGGAGTAATGGCTACACCTTC	CASSQVVTGSNGYTF
TRBD1	-	TRBV11-2	TRBJ1-6	TGTGCCAGCAGCTCCCGGACAGGTTATAATTCACCCCTCCACTTT	CASSSRTGYNSPLHF
TRBD1	-	TRBV5-4	TRBJ2-5	TGTGCCAGCAGCGTACAGGGGGCGGATGAGACCCAGTACTTC	CASSVQGADETQYF
-	-	TRBV30	TRBJ2-5	TGTGCCTGGAGTGGTCTAGACCCCAGAGGAGAGACCCAGTACTTC	CAWSGLDPRGETQYF
-	-	TRBV7-2	TRBJ1-5	TGTGCCAGCAGCCCGGGGGAAGATCAGCCCCAGCATTTT	CASSPGEDQPQHF
TRBD2	-	TRBV7-2	TRBJ2-3	TGTGCCAGCAGCTTAGCCCCTCTCGGGGGGGGCCGTGATACGCAGTATTTT	CASSLAPLGGGRDTQYF
TRBD1	-	TRBV11-3	TRBJ2-7	TGTGCCAGCAGCCGGCCTGCTGGGACAGAAAGAGGCGAGCAGTACTTC	CASSRPAGTERGEQYF
-	-	TRBV19	TRBJ2-6	TGTGCCAGTAGTACCTTGGCGGGGGGGGCCAACGTCCTGACTTTC	CASSTLAGGANVLTF
-	-	TRBV30	TRBJ1-5	TGTGCCTGGAGTGTTAAAGGGGACAATCAGCCCCAGCATTTT	CAWSVKGDNQPQHF
TRBD1	-	TRBV4-2	TRBJ1-6	TGTGCCAGCAGCCAAGAAGGGGACAGGGGTAATTCACCCCTCCACTTT	CASSQEGDRGNSPLHF
-	few	TRBV30	TRBJ1-2	TGTGCCTGGAGTGTCCCAGGGCCTTCCTATGGCTACACCTTC	CAWSVPGPSYGYTF
TRBD1	-	TRBV6-5	TRBJ1-5	TGTGCCACTGGGGGGACAGGAGATCAGCCCCAGCATTTT	CATGGTGDQPQHF
-	-	TRBV6-6	TRBJ2-5	TGTGCCAGCAGTCGAGAGAGCTGGTCGGGGAGAGAGACCCAGTACTTC	CASSRESWSGRETQYF
-	-	TRBV21-1	TRBJ1-5	TGTGCCAGCAGCAAAGCGCAGTGGGTTCAGGGCGGTCAGCCCCAGCATTTT	CASSKAQWVQGGQPQHF
TRBD1	-	TRBV7-8	TRBJ2-7	TGTGCCAGCAGCCATTCTGGACAGGGCTACGAGCAGTACTTC	CASSHSGQGYEQYF
-	few	TRBV5-1	TRBJ2-5	TGCGCCAGCAGCTCATTGGTCCAGGGCCTACAAGAGACCCAGTACTTC	CASSSLVQGLQETQYF
-	-	TRBV6-5	TRBJ1-2	TGTGCCAGCAGTTCCACAGGCTATGGCTACACCTTC	CASSSTGYGYTF
-	-	TRBV28	TRBJ1-2	TGTGCCACCGTAGCAAGTCGAGTCTATGGCTACACCTTC	CATVASRVYGYTF
-	-	TRBV4-1	TRBJ1-4	TGCGCCAGCAGCCAAGCCCTTAATGAAAAACTGTTTTTT	CASSQALNEKLFF
-	-	TRBV9	TRBJ2-3	TGTGCCAGCAGCGCCCCAGGGCCAGATACGCAGTATTTT	CASSAPGPDTQYF
TRBD1	few	TRBV2	TRBJ2-7	TGTGCCAGCAGTGCGGGACAGAGACACTACGAGCAGTACTTC	CASSAGQRHYEQYF
-	-	TRBV3-1/TRBV3-2	TRBJ2-3	TGTGCCAGCAGCCATTCACACGGACAATCTACGCAGTATTTT	CASSHSHGQSTQYF
-	once	TRBV27	TRBJ2-3	TGTGCCAGCTCCTTAGCGTACCGCACAGATACGCAGTATTTT	CASSLAYRTDTQYF
TRBD1	-	TRBV7-9	TRBJ1-2	TGTGCCAGCAGCCCGAACAGGGGCGATGGCTACACCTTC	CASSPNRGDGYTF
-	-	TRBV27	TRBJ2-7	TGTGCCAGCAGTAGAGGGAGGTACGAGCAGTACTTC	CASSRGRYEQYF
TRBD1	-	TRBV5-1	TRBJ2-5	TGCGCCGGCAGCCCGACGGGCCAGGGGGCCGGAGAGACCCAGTACTTC	CAGSPTGQGAGETQYF
TRBD1	-	TRBV5-4	TRBJ1-2	TGTGCCAGCAGCTTACTAGGTTTGAAGACAGGGGACGGCTACACCTTC	CASSLLGLKTGDGYTF
TRBD1	-	TRBV10-3	TRBJ1-2	TGTGCCATCAGTGATCGGGACAGGGGTGCTAACTATGGCTACACCTTC	CAISDRDRGANYGYTF
-	-	TRBV29-1	TRBJ1-1	TGCAGCGTTGCGACGGGGAACACTGAAGCTTTCTTT	CSVATGNTEAFF
-	-	TRBV2	TRBJ1-3	TGTGCCAGCAGGGACAACTCTGGAAACACCATATATTTT	CASRDNSGNTIYF
-	-	TRBV6-5	TRBJ1-1	TGTGCCAGCGGTCAGGGGTTGAGAAACACTGAAGCTTTCTTT	CASGQGLRNTEAFF
TRBD2	once	TRBV28	TRBJ2-7	TGTGCCAGCAGTTTGATGCGGGGGGCCGGCAACGAGCAGTACTTC	CASSLMRGAGNEQYF
TRBD1	-	TRBV7-2	TRBJ2-2	TGTGCCAGCAGCTCAGGGGGCGCGAAGTCCGGGGAGCTGTTTTTT	CASSSGGAKSGELFF
-	-	TRBV3-1/TRBV3-2	TRBJ2-5	TGTGCCAGCAGCCAAGAGGGGGGAAGGGAGACCCAGTACTTC	CASSQEGGRETQYF
-	-	TRBV4-2	TRBJ1-4	TGTGCCAGCAGCCAAGTCGGGGGGCAGGATGAAAAACTGTTTTTT	CASSQVGGQDEKLFF